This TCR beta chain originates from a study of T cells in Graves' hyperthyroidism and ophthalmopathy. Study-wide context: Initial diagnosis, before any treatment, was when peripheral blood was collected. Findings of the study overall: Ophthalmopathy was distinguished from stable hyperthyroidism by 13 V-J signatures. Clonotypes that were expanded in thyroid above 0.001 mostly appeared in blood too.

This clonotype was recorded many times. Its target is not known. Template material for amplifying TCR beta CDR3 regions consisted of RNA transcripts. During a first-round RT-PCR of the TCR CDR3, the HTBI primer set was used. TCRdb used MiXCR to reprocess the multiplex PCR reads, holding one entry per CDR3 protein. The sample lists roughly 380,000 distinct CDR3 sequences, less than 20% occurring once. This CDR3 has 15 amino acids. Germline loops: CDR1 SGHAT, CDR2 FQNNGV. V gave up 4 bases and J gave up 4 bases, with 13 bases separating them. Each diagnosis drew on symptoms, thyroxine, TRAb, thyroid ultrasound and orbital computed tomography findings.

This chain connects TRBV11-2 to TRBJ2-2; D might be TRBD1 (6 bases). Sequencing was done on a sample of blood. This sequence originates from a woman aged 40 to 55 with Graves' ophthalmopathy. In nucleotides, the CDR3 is TGTGCCAGCAGCTGCGGACAGCGGACCACCGGGGAGCTGTTTTTT. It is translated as CASSCGQRTTGELFF. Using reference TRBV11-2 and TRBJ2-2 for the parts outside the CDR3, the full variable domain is EAGVAQSPRYKIIEKRQSVAFWCNPISGHATLYWYQQILGQGPKLLIQFQNNGVVDDSQLPKDRFSAERLKGVDSTLKIQPAKLEDSAVYLCASSCGQRTTGELFFGEGSRLTVL.